The T cell receptor (beta chain) described here comes from a study of response to subunit inactivated influenza vaccine. MiXCR was run by TCRdb on the RT-PCR reads, yielding one entry per CDR3 protein. The top ten clones hold about 9.4% of a sample with some 800,000 distinct CDR3 sequences, 20% to 25% of them seen once. Findings of the study overall: The authors offered the suggestion that each seasonal influenza vaccination recruits few new T cells.

With 1 base removed from V and 9 bases from J, the gap between germline ends came to 17 bases. The CDR3 is 15 amino acids. From germline, CDR1 is SGHVS and CDR2 FNYEAQ. Note on this clonotype: The antigen is unknown.

This material consisted of PBMCs from blood, taken 5 to 6 days after vaccination. The chain carries TRBV7-6 and TRBJ2-3, with D possibly TRBD2 on 6 matching bases. This TCR was recovered from a man aged 45-60 years who received an inactivated influenza vaccine. CDR3 nucleotide sequence: TGTGCCAGCAGCTTAGGGGCGTCGGGAGAGGGGACGCAGTATTTT. It translates to CASSLGASGEGTQYF.